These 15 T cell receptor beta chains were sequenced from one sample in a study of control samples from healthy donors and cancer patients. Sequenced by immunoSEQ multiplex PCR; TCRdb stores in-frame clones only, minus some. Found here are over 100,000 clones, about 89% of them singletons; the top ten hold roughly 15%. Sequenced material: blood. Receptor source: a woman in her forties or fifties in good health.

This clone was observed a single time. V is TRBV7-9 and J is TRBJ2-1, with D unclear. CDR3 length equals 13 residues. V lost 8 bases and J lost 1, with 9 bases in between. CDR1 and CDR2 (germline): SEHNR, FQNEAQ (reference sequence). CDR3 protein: CASYPDSYNEQFF. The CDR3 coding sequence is TGTGCCAGCTACCCGGATTCCTACAATGAGCAGTTCTTC.

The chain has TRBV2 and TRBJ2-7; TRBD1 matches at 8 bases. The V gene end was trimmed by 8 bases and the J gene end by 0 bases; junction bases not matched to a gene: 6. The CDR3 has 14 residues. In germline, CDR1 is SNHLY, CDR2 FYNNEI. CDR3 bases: TGTGCCAGCCAAGGGACAGGCGGCTCCTACGAGCAGTACTTC. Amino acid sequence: CASQGTGGSYEQYF.

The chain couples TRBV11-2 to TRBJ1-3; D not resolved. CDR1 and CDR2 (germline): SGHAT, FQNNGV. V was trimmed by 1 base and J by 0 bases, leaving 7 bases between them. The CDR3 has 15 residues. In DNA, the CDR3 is TGTGCCAGCAGCTTAGGATTACGCTCTGGAAACACCATATATTTT. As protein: CASSLGLRSGNTIYF.

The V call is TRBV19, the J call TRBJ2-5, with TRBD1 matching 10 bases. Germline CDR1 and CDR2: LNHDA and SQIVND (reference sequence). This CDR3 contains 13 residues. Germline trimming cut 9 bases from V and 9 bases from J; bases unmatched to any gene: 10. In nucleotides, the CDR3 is TGTGCCAGCGTCCCGGGACAGGGGTCGGCCCAGTACTTC. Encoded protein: CASVPGQGSAQYF.

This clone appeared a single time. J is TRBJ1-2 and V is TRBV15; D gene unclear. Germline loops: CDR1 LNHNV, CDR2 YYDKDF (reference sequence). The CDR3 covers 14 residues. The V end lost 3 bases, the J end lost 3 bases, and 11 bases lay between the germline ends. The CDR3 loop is CATSSLTEDYGYTF. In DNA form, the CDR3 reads TGTGCCACCAGCAGCTTAACAGAAGACTATGGCTACACCTTC.

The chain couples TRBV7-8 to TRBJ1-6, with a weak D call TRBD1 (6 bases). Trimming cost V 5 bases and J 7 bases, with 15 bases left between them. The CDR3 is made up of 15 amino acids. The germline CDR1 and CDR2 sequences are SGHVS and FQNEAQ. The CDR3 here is CASSGNRAGNSPLHF. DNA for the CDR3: TGTGCCAGCAGCGGAAACAGGGCCGGGAATTCACCCCTCCACTTT.

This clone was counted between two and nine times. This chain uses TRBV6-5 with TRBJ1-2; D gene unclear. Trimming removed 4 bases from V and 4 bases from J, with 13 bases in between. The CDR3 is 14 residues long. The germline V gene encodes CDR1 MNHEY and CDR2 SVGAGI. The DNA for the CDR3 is TGTGCCAGCAGTTCTCCGAGCAGGATCTATGGCTACACCTTC. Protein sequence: CASSSPSRIYGYTF.

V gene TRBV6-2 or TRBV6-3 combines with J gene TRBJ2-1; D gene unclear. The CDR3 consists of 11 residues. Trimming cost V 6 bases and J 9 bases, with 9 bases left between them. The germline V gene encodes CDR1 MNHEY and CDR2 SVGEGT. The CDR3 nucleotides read TGTGCCAGCAGCAACGCGGCTGAGCAGTTCTTC. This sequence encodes CASSNAAEQFF.

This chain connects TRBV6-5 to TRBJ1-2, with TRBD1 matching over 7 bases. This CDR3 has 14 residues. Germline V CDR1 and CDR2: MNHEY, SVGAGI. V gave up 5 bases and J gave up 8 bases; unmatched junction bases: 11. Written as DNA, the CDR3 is TGTGCCAGCAGTCGACAGGGAGGGGGAGACGGCTACACCTTC. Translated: CASSRQGGGDGYTF.

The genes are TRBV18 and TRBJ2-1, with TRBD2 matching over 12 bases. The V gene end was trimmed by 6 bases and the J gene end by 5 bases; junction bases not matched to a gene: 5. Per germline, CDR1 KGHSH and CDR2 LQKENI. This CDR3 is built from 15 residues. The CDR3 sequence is CASSLGLAGNNEQFF. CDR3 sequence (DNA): TGTGCCAGCTCTCTCGGACTAGCGGGGAACAATGAGCAGTTCTTC.

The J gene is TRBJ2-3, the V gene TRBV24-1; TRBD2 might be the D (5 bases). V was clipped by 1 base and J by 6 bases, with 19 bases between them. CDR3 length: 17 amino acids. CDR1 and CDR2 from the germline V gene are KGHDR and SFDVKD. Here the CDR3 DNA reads TGTGCCACCAGTGATTTCCCCCTGGGTTATAGCGCGGATACGCAGTATTTT. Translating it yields CATSDFPLGYSADTQYF.

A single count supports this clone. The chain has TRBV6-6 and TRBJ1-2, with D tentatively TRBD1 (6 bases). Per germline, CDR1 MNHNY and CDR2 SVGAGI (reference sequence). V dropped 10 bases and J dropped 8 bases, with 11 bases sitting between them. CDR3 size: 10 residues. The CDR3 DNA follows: TGTGCCACCGGCCAGGGGGGCTACACCTTC. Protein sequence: CATGQGGYTF.

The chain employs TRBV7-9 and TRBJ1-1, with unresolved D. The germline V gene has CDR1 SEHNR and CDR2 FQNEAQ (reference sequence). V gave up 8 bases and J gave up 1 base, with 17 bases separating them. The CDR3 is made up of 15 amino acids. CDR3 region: CASAPRLQTNTEAFF. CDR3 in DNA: TGTGCCAGCGCACCCCGCCTACAGACGAACACTGAAGCTTTCTTT.

CDR3 sequence reads: CATSRSTGTSGYTF. The CDR3 nucleotides are TGTGCCACCAGCAGGTCAACCGGGACAAGCGGCTACACCTTC. The V gene is TRBV15, the J gene TRBJ1-2, with a tentative D call TRBD1 (6 bases). The CDR3 sequence is 14 residues long. Germline V gene sequence: CDR1 LNHNV, CDR2 YYDKDF (reference sequence). Trimming stripped 3 bases from V and 8 bases from J, with 16 bases between. The full variable domain, with the rest looked up from reference TRBV15 and TRBJ1-2, is DAMVIQNPRYQVTQFGKPVTLSCSQTLNHNVMYWYQQKSSQAPKLLFHYYDKDFNNEADTPDNFQSRRPNTSFCFLDIRSPGLGDTAMYLCATSRSTGTSGYTFGSGTRLTVV.

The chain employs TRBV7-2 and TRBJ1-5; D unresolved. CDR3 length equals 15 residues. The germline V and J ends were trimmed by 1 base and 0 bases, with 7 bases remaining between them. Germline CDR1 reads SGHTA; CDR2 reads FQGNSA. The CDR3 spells CASSLDSSSNQPQHF. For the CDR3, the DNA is TGTGCCAGCAGCTTAGACAGCAGTAGCAATCAGCCCCAGCATTTT.